This record covers a single TCR beta chain. The antigen is not known. The source of the sample is a study of monozygotic twins with inflammatory bowel disease. Broader study findings: Patients received differing immunosuppressive treatments, which may have added variability to their repertoires. Among IBD patients, fewer clonotypes were shared with others than among healthy twins, especially with disease activity.

Using the 5' RACE reads, TCRdb records one entry per CDR3 protein without DNA. The sample includes a few hundred thousand distinct CDR3 sequences. Germline CDR1 and CDR2: SGHAT and FQNNGV. The CDR3 is 18 residues long. Sample: blood. The TCR sequence derives from a human donor with ulcerative colitis or Crohn's disease, or a healthy co-twin of an affected twin (not recorded which). J is TRBJ2-2 and V is TRBV11-2; absent DNA, TCRdb's TRBD2 call cannot be checked. CDR3 sequence reads: CASSFGLSGGPSTGELFF.